Presented here are 27 T cell receptor beta chains from one specimen sequenced in a study of CD8 T cells in ankylosing spondylitis. TCRdb itself ran the 5' RACE reads through MiXCR, one entry per CDR3 protein. The sample contains 150,000 to 200,000 distinct CDR3 sequences, 9.5% to 13% of which appear only once. The sample comprised blood, either unsorted or a sorted T cell fraction (not recorded which). All receptors derive from a male donor with ankylosing spondylitis or in good health (not recorded which).

Details on this clonotype: A much larger clone lies one base from this, so it may be a read error. The chain combines TRBV5-1 with TRBJ2-7, with 14 bases identical to TRBD2. Germline values: CDR1 SGHRS, CDR2 YFSETQ. J lost 6 bases, V lost 2 bases, and 4 bases had no gene match. This CDR3 spans 15 amino acids. The CDR3 bases are TGCGCCAGCAGCTTATTGACTAGCGGGAGGGGCGAGCAGTACTTC. Amino acids: CASSLLTSGRGEQYF.

This clonotype was observed at least ten times. The chain carries TRBV7-7 and TRBJ2-1, with D unclear. The length of the CDR3 is 15 residues. Trimming removed 2 bases from V and 4 bases from J, with 12 bases in between. Looked up from germline, CDR1 is SSHAT and CDR2 is FNYEAQ (reference sequence). CDR3 region: CASSLTRPLYNEQFF. The CDR3 DNA is TGTGCCAGCAGCTTAACCCGGCCATTATACAATGAGCAGTTCTTC. The full variable domain, rest sourced from reference TRBV7-7 and TRBJ2-1, is GAGVSQSPRYKVTKRGQDVTLRCDPISSHATLYWYQQALGQGPEFLTYFNYEAQPDKSGLPSDRFSAERPEGSISTLTIQRTEQRDSAMYRCASSLTRPLYNEQFFGPGTRLTVL.

The chain is built from TRBV9 and TRBJ2-2; possible D gene TRBD2, 5 bases. Trimming removed 4 bases from V and 1 base from J, with 17 bases in between. This CDR3 is 17 amino acids long. Germline V lookup: CDR1 SGDLS, CDR2 YYNGEE. For the CDR3, the DNA is TGTGCCAGCAGCCCAAGTGGATACGGACTGAACACCGGGGAGCTGTTTTTT. Translating it yields CASSPSGYGLNTGELFF.

This clonotype was seen ten or more times. The chain employs TRBV4-2 and TRBJ2-1; 11 bases match TRBD2. CDR3 length: 16 amino acids. The V gene end was trimmed by 2 bases and the J gene end by 4 bases; junction bases not matched to a gene: 4. Germline CDR1 reads LGHNA; CDR2 reads YNFKEQ. CDR3 protein: CASSQNSGRVYNEQFF. The CDR3 coding sequence is TGTGCCAGCAGCCAAAATAGCGGGAGGGTATACAATGAGCAGTTCTTC.

This chain joins TRBV28 and TRBJ2-5; a weak D match, TRBD2 (6 bases). CDR1 and CDR2 (germline): MDHEN, SYDVKM. This CDR3 spans 15 amino acids. Between the trimmed V and J ends, which lost 8 bases and 0 bases, there was a span of 16 bases. This CDR3 reads CASLGGASYQETQYF. CDR3 nucleotide sequence: TGTGCCAGCCTTGGAGGGGCCTCCTACCAAGAGACCCAGTACTTC.

The chain has TRBV4-1 and TRBJ1-2; D gene ambiguous. Trimming cost V 0 bases and J 2 bases, with 10 bases left between them. This CDR3 is built from 15 residues. Germline values: CDR1 MGHRA, CDR2 YSYEKL. CDR3 DNA sequence: TGCGCCAGCAGCCAAGATGAAGAGGTAAACTATGGCTACACCTTC. Translation gives CASSQDEEVNYGYTF.

This clonotype was seen more than once but under ten times. The chain uses TRBV6-1 and TRBJ2-5; 8 nucleotides agree with TRBD1. Germline CDR1 MNHNS, CDR2 SASEGT. CDR3 length: 14 amino acids. V was pared by 6 bases and J by 5 bases, with 8 bases of the junction left unmatched. In DNA form, the CDR3 reads TGTGCCAGCAGCAAGACAAGACAGGGGGAGACCCAGTACTTC. Its translation is CASSKTRQGETQYF.

This clonotype was counted ten times or more. The chain recombines TRBV7-6 with TRBJ1-6; D ambiguous. The V gene lost 1 base and the J gene lost 10 bases, with 17 bases spanning the gap. Germline assignment: CDR1 SGHVS and CDR2 FNYEAQ. The CDR3 totals 16 residues. The CDR3 protein is CASSLGQSEVGSPLHF. Written as DNA, the CDR3 is TGTGCCAGCAGCTTAGGGCAAAGCGAGGTCGGATCACCCCTCCACTTT.

In this sample, this clonotype turned up many times. The CDR3 DNA is TGCAGCGTTAGCGGGGGCCCCTCAAGCTCCTACAATGAGCAGTTCTTC. Its protein product is CSVSGGPSSSYNEQFF. This chain connects TRBV29-1 to TRBJ2-1; 8 bases map to TRBD2. The CDR3 is made up of 16 amino acids. Losses at the gene ends were 5 bases for V and 0 bases for J; bases not matched to a gene: 9. The V gene's germline CDR1 is SQVTM and CDR2 ANQGSEA.

This clonotype has a handful of counts. One junction end does not reproduce the germline sequence, and a read error may be involved. This rearrangement joins TRBV2 to TRBJ2-1, with 10 bases fitting TRBD2. The CDR3 totals 16 residues. Germline-derived CDR1 and CDR2 are SNHLY and FYNNEI. The CDR3 nucleotides read TGTGCCAGTAGTGAAAGGGCTAGCGGGAGCTCCAATGAGCAGTTCTTC. It is translated as CASSERASGSSNEQFF.

The table lists this clonotype with many counts. V is TRBV5-1 and J is TRBJ2-5, with TRBD2 matching 7 bases. This CDR3 comprises 14 residues. In germline, CDR1 is SGHRS, CDR2 YFSETQ. The V segment lost 5 bases and the J segment 5 bases; nucleotides outside the gene matches: 9. DNA of the CDR3: TGCGCCAGCAGGTCTACGGGGGGATACGAGACCCAGTACTTC. It yields the protein CASRSTGGYETQYF.

This clonotype was recorded many times. The chain links TRBV9 to TRBJ2-7; 9 bases are shared with TRBD2. V shed 0 bases, J shed 5 bases, and the junction held 9 bases outside the gene matches. In germline, CDR1 is SGDLS, CDR2 YYNGEE. The CDR3 is 16 amino acids. CDR3 DNA sequence: TGTGCCAGCAGCGTAGCCCGCGGGAGGGAGCACAACGAGCAGTACTTC. Its protein product is CASSVARGREHNEQYF.

In this sample, this clonotype turned up a few times. The chain recombines TRBV25-1 with TRBJ2-7, with D perhaps TRBD2 (5 bases). Germline-derived CDR1 and CDR2 are MGHDK and SYGVNS. This CDR3 region has 14 residues. Trimming shortened V by 6 bases and J by 0 bases, and 12 bases separated the two germline ends. The CDR3 DNA reads as TGTGCCAGCAGGGACTCCGTGGGCTCCTACGAGCAGTACTTC. Its translation: CASRDSVGSYEQYF.

This clonotype was observed at least ten times. The CDR3 sequence: CASSHDMSSGNTIYF. The CDR3, as DNA: TGTGCCAGCAGTCACGACATGAGCTCTGGAAACACCATATATTTT. The chain links TRBV9 to TRBJ1-3, with unresolved D. The V gene lost 5 bases and the J gene lost 0 bases, with 12 bases spanning the gap. Germline V lookup: CDR1 SGDLS, CDR2 YYNGEE. This CDR3 is built from 15 residues.

This clonotype appeared many times. The CDR3 nucleotides read TGCAGTGCCGCACGGACTAGCGGGAAACAGACCCAGTACTTC. Residues: CSAARTSGKQTQYF. The chain carries TRBV20-1 and TRBJ2-5; 12 bases agree with TRBD2. The germline gives CDR1 DFQATT, CDR2 SNEGSKA (reference sequence). V lost 6 bases to trimming and J lost 6 bases; unmatched junction nucleotides: 8. The CDR3 loop spans 14 amino acids.

A word on this clonotype: An end of the junction differs from the germline gene, which may be a read error. V usage is TRBV5-4 and J usage is TRBJ2-1, with 10 bases aligning to TRBD2. This CDR3 is built from 19 residues. Germline CDR1 and CDR2: SGHNT and YYREEE (reference sequence). The CDR3 reads CAGSFDDSSLAGVLNEQFF. In nucleotides, the CDR3 is TGTGCCGGCAGCTTTGATGACTCGAGCCTAGCGGGAGTACTGAATGAGCAGTTCTTC.

This clonotype has a handful of counts. This rearrangement joins TRBV10-3 to TRBJ2-3, with TRBD1 matching over 9 bases. The J segment lost 2 bases and the V segment lost 10 bases, leaving 10 bases of the junction unmatched. The CDR3 runs to 15 residues. The germline gives CDR1 ENHRY, CDR2 SYGVKD. In DNA, the CDR3 is TGTGCCACTCTCCGGACAGGGGCGATCACAGATACGCAGTATTTT. Translation gives CATLRTGAITDTQYF.

The chain is built from TRBV25-1 and TRBJ2-5; D may be TRBD2 (5 bases). The length of the CDR3 is 13 residues. Germline V gene lookup returns CDR1 MGHDK and CDR2 SYGVNS. Trimming left V 6 bases short and J 13 bases short, with 21 bases between. CDR3 loop: CASRPIFGVGMYF. The CDR3, as DNA: TGTGCCAGCAGGCCCATTTTCGGGGTCGGGATGTACTTC.

The rearrangement links TRBV7-8 to TRBJ2-1; 9 bases map to TRBD1. This CDR3 comprises 15 residues. V was clipped by 3 bases and J by 2 bases; unmatched bases: 2. Germline CDR1 and CDR2: SGHVS and FQNEAQ. The CDR3 nucleotides are TGTGCCAGCAGCTTTCGACAGGGGGCCTACAATGAGCAGTTCTTC. Amino acids: CASSFRQGAYNEQFF.

In its sample, this clonotype was seen many times. This chain uses TRBV4-1 with TRBJ1-1, with a weak D call TRBD1 (6 bases). Germline CDR1 and CDR2: MGHRA and YSYEKL. Trimming stripped 4 bases from V and 9 bases from J, with 18 bases between. The CDR3 extends over 14 amino acids. CDR3 amino acids: CASSPWGPSGKAFF. The CDR3 nucleotides are TGCGCCAGCAGCCCGTGGGGGCCCTCGGGAAAAGCTTTCTTT.

This clonotype appeared a few times. This chain links TRBV15 with TRBJ1-1; TRBD1 might be the D (5 bases). Germline values: CDR1 LNHNV, CDR2 YYDKDF (reference sequence). The CDR3 is made up of 15 amino acids. Trimming cost V 1 base and J 0 bases, with 9 bases left between them. CDR3 amino acids: CATSRAEGMNTEAFF. DNA for the CDR3: TGTGCCACCAGCAGAGCAGAGGGGATGAACACTGAAGCTTTCTTT.

The sample holds many counts of this clonotype. The chain combines TRBV7-8 with TRBJ1-1; 7 positions agree with TRBD1. J was trimmed by 6 bases and V by 4 bases; bases with no gene match: 14. The CDR3 sequence is 16 residues long. The germline V gene encodes CDR1 SGHVS and CDR2 FQNEAQ. The CDR3: CASSSYGQAAVAEAFF. The DNA of the CDR3 is TGTGCCAGCAGCTCTTATGGACAGGCGGCGGTGGCTGAAGCTTTCTTT.

The chain links TRBV9 to TRBJ1-2; a possible D gene is TRBD1 (5 bases). The CDR3 has 13 residues. Germline V lookup: CDR1 SGDLS, CDR2 YYNGEE. Trimming took 5 bases from V and 7 from J, leaving 15 bases between them. The CDR3 DNA is TGTGCCAGCAGTCTGACAGAGGAAGGTGGCTACACCTTC. This gives the protein CASSLTEEGGYTF.

Note on this clonotype: This may stem from a read error, because a much larger clone lies one nucleotide away. This chain uses TRBV20-1 with TRBJ2-3; no clear D gene. Germline V gene sequence: CDR1 DFQATT, CDR2 SNEGSKA (reference sequence). The CDR3 runs 15 residues. CDR3: CTATSLVERSDTQYF. For the CDR3, the DNA is TGCACTGCTACCTCATTAGTTGAGAGATCAGATACGCAGTATTTT.

Concerning this clonotype: One end of the junction is discordant with germline, which a read error may explain. V is TRBV20-1 and J is TRBJ2-1; D is perhaps TRBD1 (5 bases). This CDR3 is 14 amino acids long. The V gene's germline CDR1 is DFQATT and CDR2 SNEGSKA (reference sequence). CDR3 loop: CSARDQGPYNERFF. In DNA form, the CDR3 reads TGCAGTGCTAGAGATCAGGGTCCATACAATGAGCGGTTCTTC.

For this clonotype: This could be a read error, since a much larger clone is one nucleotide away. The chain combines TRBV5-1 with TRBJ1-3; D perhaps matches TRBD1 (5 bases). Per the germline V gene, CDR1 is SGHRS and CDR2 is YFSETQ. The length of the CDR3 is 17 residues. The CDR3 nucleotides read TGCGCCAGCATCTTGGGACGGTCGGGGCTCTCTGGAAACACCATATATTTT. The encoded protein is CASILGRSGLSGNTIYF.

The genes are TRBV27 and TRBJ2-3, with a possible D match to TRBD2 (6 bases). Trimming pared 8 bases from V and 0 bases from J, leaving 12 bases between. The length of the CDR3 is 14 residues. Germline CDR1 MNHEY, CDR2 SMNVEV (reference sequence). CDR3 in amino acids: CASRRDFSTDTQYF. The CDR3 nucleotides are TGTGCCAGCCGACGGGACTTCAGCACAGATACGCAGTATTTT.